These 32 T cell receptor beta chains were sequenced from one sample in a study of PD-1 blockade in mismatch repair-deficient tumors. Repertoires were generated with immunoSEQ multiplex PCR, while TCRdb's copy carries only in-frame clones and drops some. The data show roughly 130,000 clones, 85% to 90% seen once. The material sequenced was peripheral blood, taken approximately 71 weeks after starting pembrolizumab. Receptors originate from an adult with mismatch repair-deficient cancer.

V and J are TRBV10-2 and TRBJ2-7; 10 positions agree with TRBD1. CDR1 is WSHSY, CDR2 SAAADI, per germline. V dropped 6 bases and J dropped 2; count of bases not matched to a gene: 7. CDR3 length: 15 residues. The CDR3 DNA sequence: TGCGCCAGCAGCTTGACAGGGGGCCTAGCCTACGAGCAGTACTTC. This encodes CASSLTGGLAYEQYF.

The gene calls are TRBV5-1 and TRBJ2-3, with TRBD2 matching over 7 bases. The J segment lost 0 bases and the V segment lost 0 bases, leaving 4 bases of the junction unmatched. The CDR3 runs to 16 residues. Per the germline V gene, CDR1 is SGHRS and CDR2 is YFSETQ. CDR3 sequence: CASSLEWRGSTDTQYF. In DNA, the CDR3 is TGCGCCAGCAGCTTGGAGTGGCGGGGGAGCACAGATACGCAGTATTTT.

This chain connects TRBV11-3 to TRBJ2-5; 9 bases fit TRBD2. V lost 5 bases and J lost 7; bases outside the gene matches: 14. This CDR3 region has 16 residues. The germline gives CDR1 SGHNT, CDR2 YENEEA. In DNA, the CDR3 is TGTGCCAGCAGCATGAGACTAGCGGCGGCCCTCGCGACCCAGTACTTC. Protein product: CASSMRLAAALATQYF.

The V gene is TRBV7-9, the J gene TRBJ2-7, with D possibly matching TRBD1 (6 bases). Per germline, CDR1 SEHNR and CDR2 FQNEAQ (reference sequence). The CDR3 runs 15 residues. V was cut by 5 bases and J by 2 bases, with 16 bases left in between. This chain's CDR3 is CASSPWTADTYEQYF. The DNA for the CDR3 is TGTGCCAGCAGCCCATGGACAGCTGATACCTACGAGCAGTACTTC.

This chain uses TRBV9 with TRBJ1-5; D gene uncertain. Trimming left V 0 bases short and J 8 bases short, with 12 bases between. This CDR3 contains 14 residues. Germline V gene lookup returns CDR1 SGDLS and CDR2 YYNGEE. The CDR3 coding sequence is TGTGCCAGCAGCGTAGGTAACGGGCCGGAGCCCCAGCATTTT. Residues: CASSVGNGPEPQHF.

Only a few counts were recorded for this clone. This chain connects TRBV7-3 to TRBJ1-2; maybe TRBD1 (5 bases). Trimming shortened V by 6 bases and J by 3 bases, and 14 bases separated the two germline ends. CDR1 and CDR2 (germline): SGHTA, FQGTGA. The CDR3 totals 14 residues. Here the CDR3 DNA reads TGTGCCAGCAGGGATCCCGGGACGGACTATGGCTACACCTTC. This translates into CASRDPGTDYGYTF.

The chain has TRBV27 and TRBJ2-2, with D tentatively TRBD2 (5 bases). The CDR3 runs to 16 residues. In germline, CDR1 is MNHEY, CDR2 SMNVEV (reference sequence). Trimming stripped 8 bases from V and 5 bases from J, with 21 bases between. CDR3 DNA sequence: TGTGCCAGCGCCGAGGGAACACCCGTTGGAACCGGGGAGCTGTTTTTT. It yields the protein CASAEGTPVGTGELFF.

J is TRBJ2-7 and V is TRBV27; weak D call: TRBD2 (6 bases). The germline CDR1 and CDR2 sequences are MNHEY and SMNVEV (reference sequence). CDR3 length equals 13 residues. Deletions cut 11 bases from V and 2 bases from J, with 16 bases between. In DNA form, the CDR3 reads TGTGCCCATCAAAAAGGGACTGCCTACGAGCAGTACTTC. This translates into CAHQKGTAYEQYF.

V and J are TRBV6-5 and TRBJ2-7; D may be TRBD1 (6 bases). The CDR3 sequence is 14 residues long. Trimming took off 0 bases at V and 7 bases at J, with 13 bases between the two ends. The germline CDR1 and CDR2 sequences are MNHEY and SVGAGI. CDR3 sequence (DNA): TGTGCCAGCAGTTACTCGGACAGCCTTGAGGAGCAGTACTTC. It yields the protein CASSYSDSLEEQYF.

The V gene is TRBV5-1, the J gene TRBJ1-1; D is ambiguous. The CDR3 totals 14 residues. The V gene lost 0 bases and the J gene lost 1 base, with 7 bases spanning the gap. Germline CDR1 SGHRS, CDR2 YFSETQ. CDR3 bases: TGCGCCAGCAGCTTGGTTGGGAAGAACACTGAAGCTTTCTTT. Its protein is CASSLVGKNTEAFF. The entire variable domain, with the rest obtained from reference TRBV5-1 and TRBJ1-1, is as follows: KAGVTQTPRYLIKTRGQQVTLSCSPISGHRSVSWYQQTPGQGLQFLFEYFSETQRNKGNFPGRFSGRQFSNSRSEMNVSTLELGDSALYLCASSLVGKNTEAFFGQGTRLTVV.

The J gene is TRBJ2-6, the V gene TRBV6-1; D not certain. The germline V gene encodes CDR1 MNHNS and CDR2 SASEGT. The ends were cut back, 4 bases at V and 1 base at J, with 11 bases in the middle. CDR3 length: 16 amino acids. The CDR3 sequence is CASSGGPASGANVLTF. CDR3 nucleotide sequence: TGTGCCAGCAGTGGGGGTCCGGCGTCTGGGGCCAACGTCCTGACTTTC.

This sequence joins TRBV6-1 and TRBJ2-2; D is unclear. CDR3 length equals 15 residues. Trimming removed 7 bases from V and 0 bases from J, with 12 bases in between. Germline CDR1 reads MNHNS; CDR2 reads SASEGT. In DNA form, the CDR3 reads TGTGCCAGCAATCCCCACGTGGCGAACACCGGGGAGCTGTTTTTT. It codes for CASNPHVANTGELFF.

This chain uses TRBV5-4 with TRBJ2-2, with D hard to call. V lost 1 base and J lost 6, with 4 bases in between. The CDR3 has 12 residues. Germline V gene sequence: CDR1 SGHNT, CDR2 YYREEE (reference sequence). CDR3 in DNA: TGTGCCAGCAGCTTGTGGCCCGGGGAGCTGTTTTTT. It codes for CASSLWPGELFF.

The chain recombines TRBV27 with TRBJ2-1, with TRBD2 matching 7 bases. CDR1 and CDR2 (germline): MNHEY, SMNVEV (reference sequence). Unmatched junction bases numbered 8, after V lost 7 bases and J lost 2 bases. CDR3 length equals 15 residues. The CDR3 sequence: CASTRTSGAYNEQFF. The CDR3 DNA sequence: TGTGCCAGCACCCGGACTAGTGGGGCCTACAATGAGCAGTTCTTC.

The V and J genes are TRBV7-6 and TRBJ2-7, with D unresolved. CDR3 length: 15 amino acids. Germline V gene data show CDR1 as SGHVS and CDR2 as FNYEAQ. Trimming took off 1 base at V and 0 bases at J, with 10 bases between the two ends. The DNA of the CDR3 is TGTGCCAGCAGCTTAGAACTCACGGACTCCTACGAGCAGTACTTC. The encoded protein is CASSLELTDSYEQYF.

This clone appeared once. The rearrangement links TRBV7-9 to TRBJ2-6; 9 bases line up with TRBD1. CDR1 and CDR2 (germline): SEHNR, FQNEAQ (reference sequence). J was trimmed by 1 base and V by 4 bases; bases with no gene match: 8. There are 18 residues in the CDR3. The CDR3 DNA follows: TGTGCCAGCAGCTCAACCGGGACAGGGAAATCTGGGGCCAACGTCCTGACTTTC. Translating gives CASSSTGTGKSGANVLTF.

The V gene is TRBV19, the J gene TRBJ2-7; D may correspond to TRBD1 or TRBD2 (5 bases each). This CDR3 comprises 15 residues. CDR1 is LNHDA and CDR2 is SQIVND in the germline V gene (reference sequence). V dropped 7 bases and J dropped 0 bases, with 16 bases sitting between them. The CDR3 DNA sequence: TGTGCCAGTACCGATGGGTGGGGGAACTCCTACGAGCAGTACTTC. The encoded protein is CASTDGWGNSYEQYF.

The chain employs TRBV30 and TRBJ2-7; D unresolved. The V gene's germline CDR1 is GTSNPN and CDR2 SVGIG (reference sequence). The germline V and J ends were trimmed by 3 bases and 0 bases, with 6 bases remaining between them. The CDR3 sequence is 12 residues long. This CDR3 is CAWSRSSYEQYF. DNA for the CDR3: TGTGCCTGGAGCCGCAGCTCCTACGAGCAGTACTTC.

This rearrangement joins TRBV6-6 to TRBJ2-5, with D perhaps matching TRBD2 (5 bases). CDR1 and CDR2 from the germline V gene are MNHNY and SVGAGI (reference sequence). V dropped 2 bases and J dropped 4 bases, with 8 bases sitting between them. The CDR3 loop spans 13 amino acids. The CDR3 here is CASSYGETETQYF. The CDR3 DNA sequence: TGTGCCAGCAGTTACGGGGAGACAGAGACCCAGTACTTC.

The genes are TRBV11-3 and TRBJ2-3; tentative D call: TRBD1 (5 bases). The V gene's germline CDR1 is SGHNT and CDR2 YENEEA. V was trimmed by 0 bases and J by 3 bases, leaving 10 bases between them. The CDR3 runs 15 residues. The chain's CDR3 is CASSLDLAGTDTQYF. For the CDR3, the DNA is TGTGCCAGCAGCTTAGATCTCGCAGGGACAGATACGCAGTATTTT.

The chain uses TRBV28 and TRBJ1-2; unclear D gene. V lost 5 bases and J lost 4, with 20 bases in between. Germline V gene data show CDR1 as MDHEN and CDR2 as SYDVKM. The CDR3 loop spans 16 amino acids. The CDR3 region is CASSLITLSYGYGYTF. The CDR3 DNA is TGTGCCAGCAGTCTAATTACCCTCAGCTATGGCTATGGCTACACCTTC.

The chain recombines TRBV9 with TRBJ1-2; 8 nucleotides match TRBD1. Germline trimming cut 3 bases from V and 3 bases from J; bases unmatched to any gene: 10. Germline CDR1 and CDR2: SGDLS and YYNGEE. There are 16 residues in the CDR3. The CDR3 nucleotides are TGTGCCAGCAGCGGCTCGACAGGGGAGGAGCACTATGGCTACACCTTC. Translation gives CASSGSTGEEHYGYTF.

V usage is TRBV6-5 and J usage is TRBJ2-7, with TRBD2 matching 9 bases. The CDR3 totals 16 residues. Germline lookup yields CDR1 MNHEY and CDR2 SVGAGI. The J segment lost 3 bases and the V segment lost 3 bases, leaving 9 bases of the junction unmatched. The DNA of the CDR3 is TGTGCCAGCAGTTATACCCCTAGCGGGATGAGCTACGAGCAGTACTTC. It codes for CASSYTPSGMSYEQYF.

The chain combines TRBV13 with TRBJ2-1, with 14 bases fitting TRBD2. Germline values: CDR1 PRHDT, CDR2 FYEKMQ (reference sequence). J lost 9 bases, V lost 4 bases, and 5 bases had no gene match. The CDR3 length is 15 residues. The CDR3 is CASSYGLAGGVEQFF. The CDR3 nucleotides read TGTGCCAGCAGCTACGGACTAGCGGGAGGCGTTGAGCAGTTCTTC.

This chain links TRBV6-1 with TRBJ2-6; 8 nucleotides line up with TRBD1. The CDR3 totals 16 residues. V shed 4 bases, J shed 0 bases, and the junction held 2 bases outside the gene matches. The germline V gene has CDR1 MNHNS and CDR2 SASEGT. CDR3 residues: CASSVDRGSGANVLTF. CDR3 in DNA: TGTGCCAGCAGTGTTGACAGGGGCTCTGGGGCCAACGTCCTGACTTTC.

The gene calls are TRBV7-2 and TRBJ1-2; the match to TRBD1 covers 11 bases. CDR1 and CDR2 (germline): SGHTA, FQGNSA. The trim removed 5 bases at V and 8 bases at J, leaving 16 bases unmatched. The CDR3 length is 17 residues. The CDR3 sequence is CASSQRVPGQGGEGYTF. In DNA, the CDR3 is TGTGCCAGCAGCCAGAGGGTCCCGGGACAGGGGGGCGAAGGCTACACCTTC.

Of note for this clone: The identical CDR3 is also encoded by other nucleotide sequences in the sample. V usage is TRBV29-1 and J usage is TRBJ2-5; 8 bases match TRBD1. Germline trimming cut 6 bases from V and 2 bases from J; bases unmatched to any gene: 2. Germline values: CDR1 SQVTM, CDR2 ANQGSEA. The CDR3 has 12 amino acids. The CDR3 DNA reads TGCAGCGTGACAGGGGTACAAGAGACCCAGTACTTC. Protein sequence: CSVTGVQETQYF.

The chain uses TRBV4-3 and TRBJ2-1; D remains ambiguous. The CDR3 is 15 residues long. The germline CDR1 and CDR2 sequences are LGHNA and YSLEER. Trimming stripped 4 bases from V and 6 bases from J, with 16 bases between. The CDR3 spells CASSPRLVATNEQFF. The CDR3 DNA reads TGCGCCAGCAGCCCACGACTGGTTGCAACCAATGAGCAGTTCTTC.

The V gene is TRBV20-1, the J gene TRBJ1-2; D ambiguous. Germline V gene sequence: CDR1 DFQATT, CDR2 SNEGSKA (reference sequence). This CDR3 has 10 residues. Trimming stripped 8 bases from V and 2 bases from J, with 6 bases between. CDR3 DNA sequence: TGCAGTCCGGGCAACTATGGCTACACCTTC. Amino acid sequence: CSPGNYGYTF.

V usage is TRBV10-1 and J usage is TRBJ2-5; D is unresolved. Germline CDR1 is WNHNN and CDR2 is SYGVQD (reference sequence). The CDR3 is 12 amino acids. V lost 3 bases and J 5 bases, leaving 7 bases between the germline ends. CDR3 DNA sequence: TGCGCCAGCAGTGACGGGCCGGAGACCCAGTACTTC. It codes for CASSDGPETQYF.

The rearrangement joins TRBV19 to TRBJ2-1; 8 nucleotides agree with TRBD2. The CDR3 extends over 15 amino acids. Germline V lookup: CDR1 LNHDA, CDR2 SQIVND (reference sequence). The V segment lost 3 bases and the J segment 4 bases; nucleotides outside the gene matches: 5. This chain's CDR3 is CASSIELADYNEQFF. The CDR3 DNA follows: TGTGCCAGTAGTATTGAACTAGCGGATTACAATGAGCAGTTCTTC.

The chain links TRBV13 to TRBJ2-7; 10 bases are a match to TRBD1. Germline V gene lookup returns CDR1 PRHDT and CDR2 FYEKMQ (reference sequence). V gave up 5 bases and J gave up 5 bases; unmatched junction bases: 12. This CDR3 has 16 residues. CDR3 region: CASSAADRGPPDEQYF. The DNA of the CDR3 is TGTGCCAGCAGCGCAGCCGACAGGGGGCCTCCGGACGAGCAGTACTTC.